Presented here are 9 T cell receptor beta chains from one specimen sequenced in a study of prognosis after radiotherapy for stage I lung cancer. The TCR beta CDR3 region was amplified from genomic DNA, with two rounds of multiplex PCR being used for the amplification. Each TRBV and TRBJ gene had its own primer in the first PCR round. TCRdb ran MiXCR on the multiplex PCR reads and lists one entry per CDR3 protein. The repertoire includes more than 9,500 distinct CDR3 sequences, roughly a third of them detected once, and roughly 58% sits in the top ten. Sequences were derived from PBMCs, sampled before or after stereotactic body radiation therapy (not recorded which). These receptors all stem from a donor over 45 with non-small cell lung cancer.

The J gene is TRBJ2-3, the V gene TRBV12-3 or TRBV12-4, with D perhaps matching TRBD1 (5 bases). The CDR3 has 15 amino acids. V was pared by 6 bases and J by 4 bases, with 17 bases between. The CDR3 loop reads CASSPVRGRADTQYF. The CDR3 DNA sequence: TGTGCCAGCAGCCCCGTTAGGGGTCGAGCAGATACGCAGTATTTT.

By frequency in the sample, this clonotype is medium-sized (0.01 to 0.1%). J is TRBJ2-1 and V is TRBV12-5; 11 bases map to TRBD2. Germline V gives CDR1 LGHNT, CDR2 FRNRAP. The CDR3 covers 14 residues. The V segment lost 7 bases and the J segment 5 bases; nucleotides outside the gene matches: 4. The CDR3 DNA is TGTGCTAGTGCGCGGGGACTAGCGGACAATGAGCAGTTCTTC. Protein product: CASARGLADNEQFF.

The table lists this clonotype with many counts. CDR3 sequence reads: CASSPRGLDYDTQYF. CDR3 in DNA: TGTGCCAGCAGCCCCCGCGGACTAGATTATGATACGCAGTATTTT. The chain joins TRBV9 to TRBJ2-3; 7 bases map to TRBD2. V trimming: 4 bases; J trimming: 6 bases; junction bases outside the gene matches: 11. The CDR3 is 15 residues long. Germline CDR1 SGDLS, CDR2 YYNGEE.

This clonotype was counted a single time. The CDR3 coding sequence is TGTGCCAGCAGTTACTCACGGGGACTGGAGACCCAGTACTTC. Its translation is CASSYSRGLETQYF. The gene calls are TRBV6-5 and TRBJ2-5, with D possibly TRBD2 on 6 matching bases. The CDR3 runs 14 residues. Germline CDR1 reads MNHEY; CDR2 reads SVGAGI. V dropped 0 bases and J dropped 5 bases, with 10 bases sitting between them.

This clonotype was seen ten or more times. The rearrangement joins TRBV29-1 to TRBJ1-3; D is ambiguous. This CDR3 has 14 residues. The V end lost 4 bases, the J end lost 0 bases, and 10 bases lay between the germline ends. The germline gives CDR1 SQVTM, CDR2 ANQGSEA. CDR3 nucleotides: TGCAGCGTTGGTGGCGGAAACTCTGGAAACACCATATATTTT. Its protein is CSVGGGNSGNTIYF.

This clonotype has at least ten counts. The V and J genes are TRBV6-2 or TRBV6-3 and TRBJ2-7, with 8 positions matching TRBD1. Germline lookup yields CDR1 MNHEY and CDR2 SVGEGT. Germline trimming cut 7 bases from V and 2 bases from J; bases unmatched to any gene: 10. The CDR3 runs 15 residues. CDR3 loop: CASNPAGTGTYEQYF. CDR3 nucleotide sequence: TGTGCCAGCAACCCCGCGGGGACAGGAACCTACGAGCAGTACTTC.

In this sample, this clonotype turned up many times. This chain joins TRBV27 and TRBJ2-7, with 7 nucleotides matching TRBD1. After removal of 4 bases from V and 3 bases from J, the junction contained 0 bases not matched to a gene. Germline CDR1 MNHEY, CDR2 SMNVEV (reference sequence). The length of the CDR3 is 12 residues. The CDR3, as DNA: TGTGCCAGCAGTTGGACAGGCTACGAGCAGTACGTC. It translates to CASSWTGYEQYV.

By share, this clonotype counts as medium-sized. This sequence joins TRBV11-2 and TRBJ2-3, with 8 bases identical to TRBD2. This CDR3 is 15 amino acids long. V trimming: 4 bases; J trimming: 2 bases; junction bases outside the gene matches: 5. Looked up from germline, CDR1 is SGHAT and CDR2 is FQNNGV. The CDR3, as DNA: TGTGCCAGCAGCTATAGCGGGACCGACACAGATACGCAGTATTTT. Its protein is CASSYSGTDTDTQYF.

This chain joins TRBV2 and TRBJ1-5; 9 nucleotides align to TRBD1. This CDR3 region has 14 residues. Germline CDR1 is SNHLY and CDR2 is FYNNEI. V trimming: 6 bases; J trimming: 2 bases; junction bases outside the gene matches: 2. Written as DNA, the CDR3 is TGTGCCAGCAGGAGACAGGGGGGCAATCAGCCCCAGCATTTT. It encodes CASRRQGGNQPQHF.